This TCR beta chain was profiled in a study of T cell repertoires in cytomegalovirus infection. On the study more broadly: Selected CMV epitopes included recently identified HLA-C-restricted ones as well as well-studied HLA-B-restricted ones. Signatures in public TCR beta sequences pointed to both CMV infection and matching HLA type. Study-wide results and caveats: Cumulative public TCR beta family frequency identified carriers of CMV plus the relevant HLA. Ex vivo, HLA-C-restricted CMV-specific TCR beta clonotypes prevailed over the rest of the response.

This CDR3 has 13 residues. The J segment lost 2 bases and the V segment lost 4 bases, leaving 1 base of the junction unmatched. Germline assignment: CDR1 SGHVS and CDR2 FNYEAQ. TCRdb fed the reads into MiXCR, producing one record per CDR3 protein. Of approximately 1,000,000 distinct CDR3 sequences in the sample, roughly 30% were seen once. This clonotype was observed a few times. What it binds is not known. This chain uses TRBV7-6 with TRBJ2-7; 8 positions agree with TRBD1. The receptor was derived from a human donor in good health (CMV status not recorded). Some clones in this sample may be carry-over from other donors' samples. This specimen consisted of cultured CD8+ T cells from PBMCs, obtained from culture after CMV antigen stimulation. CDR3 nucleotide sequence: TGTGCCAGCAGCTGGGGACAGGCCTACGAGCAGTACGTC. As protein: CASSWGQAYEQYV.